Listed below are T cell receptor beta chains from one sample, sequenced in a study of cytomegalovirus exposure and HLA in healthy donors. Method: immunoSEQ multiplex PCR; TCRdb's copy keeps in-frame clones and lacks some. The data show about 71,000 clones, with 94% seen just once and 0.9% to 1.2% held by the top ten. The source material was PBMCs. These receptor sequences come from a woman aged 18-30 years in good health and CMV-seronegative. Each CDR3 is given with its conserved first and last residue. Each record gives: D gene, clone size, V gene, J gene, CDR3 DNA, CDR3 protein. The D gene is left open where the match is weak. Size values are once, few and many counts, or a class for expanded clones, and some rows have none.

D gene: TRBD1
clone size: once
V gene: TRBV6-4
J gene: TRBJ1-1
CDR3 DNA: TGTGCCAGCAGGCAGGGGGCTGGTACTGAAGCTTTCTTT
CDR3 protein: CASRQGAGTEAFF

D gene: TRBD1
clone size: NA
V gene: TRBV27
J gene: TRBJ1-5
CDR3 DNA: TGTGCCAGCAGTTTATCTTCACACAGGGGATTTGTTCAGCCCCAGCATTTT
CDR3 protein: CASSLSSHRGFVQPQHF

D gene: NA
clone size: NA
V gene: TRBV30
J gene: TRBJ1-5
CDR3 DNA: TGTGCCTGGAGTAAAATACATAGCAATCAGCCCCAGCATTTT
CDR3 protein: CAWSKIHSNQPQHF

D gene: NA
clone size: NA
V gene: TRBV2
J gene: TRBJ2-1
CDR3 DNA: TGTGCCAGCAAAAGGACCAGTTCGGGGAGGAGCTCCTACAATGAGCAGTTCTTC
CDR3 protein: CASKRTSSGRSSYNEQFF

D gene: NA
clone size: NA
V gene: TRBV27
J gene: TRBJ2-3
CDR3 DNA: TGTGCCAGCAGTTTATTCCCGGGAAGGACAGATACGCAGTATTTT
CDR3 protein: CASSLFPGRTDTQYF

D gene: TRBD1
clone size: NA
V gene: TRBV7-3
J gene: TRBJ1-5
CDR3 DNA: TGTGCCAGCAGCTTGGTCCCGCACAGGGGGTTGAACGTTAGCAATCAGCCCCAGCATTTT
CDR3 protein: CASSLVPHRGLNVSNQPQHF

D gene: TRBD2
clone size: NA
V gene: TRBV29-1
J gene: TRBJ2-3
CDR3 DNA: TGCAGCGTTGGCCGGGGGGACGCGGTAGATACGCAGTATTTT
CDR3 protein: CSVGRGDAVDTQYF

D gene: NA
clone size: NA
V gene: TRBV5-1
J gene: TRBJ1-1
CDR3 DNA: TGCGCCAGCAGAGAGGGGTGGGGGGACACTGAAGCTTTCTTT
CDR3 protein: CASREGWGDTEAFF

D gene: NA
clone size: NA
V gene: TRBV2
J gene: TRBJ2-2
CDR3 DNA: TGTGCCAGCATAGGCTCGGGGACCGGGGAGCTGTTTTTT
CDR3 protein: CASIGSGTGELFF

D gene: TRBD1
clone size: NA
V gene: TRBV6-1
J gene: TRBJ1-5
CDR3 DNA: TGTGCCAGCTCCTCCGGGACAGGGGAGGTTCAGCCCCAGCATTTT
CDR3 protein: CASSSGTGEVQPQHF

D gene: NA
clone size: NA
V gene: TRBV27
J gene: TRBJ2-1
CDR3 DNA: TGTGCCAGCAGCAACCCGGGGTACAATGAGCAGTTCTTC
CDR3 protein: CASSNPGYNEQFF

D gene: TRBD1
clone size: NA
V gene: TRBV27
J gene: TRBJ1-6
CDR3 DNA: TGTGCCAGCAGTTCAAGACAGGGGATCGGTTCACCCCTCCACTTT
CDR3 protein: CASSSRQGIGSPLHF

D gene: NA
clone size: once
V gene: TRBV27
J gene: TRBJ2-3
CDR3 DNA: TGTGCCAGCAGTTTAGGCCAGGGGACGCAGTATTTT
CDR3 protein: CASSLGQGTQYF

D gene: TRBD1
clone size: NA
V gene: TRBV30
J gene: TRBJ1-5
CDR3 DNA: TGTGCCTGGAGTGCCTCGACAGGGGGTAAGAGGCAGCCCCAGCATTTT
CDR3 protein: CAWSASTGGKRQPQHF

D gene: TRBD1
clone size: NA
V gene: TRBV6-6
J gene: TRBJ2-7
CDR3 DNA: TGTGCCAGCAGTTACTTGGGACAGGGATACTACGAGCAGTACTTC
CDR3 protein: CASSYLGQGYYEQYF

D gene: TRBD2
clone size: NA
V gene: TRBV15
J gene: TRBJ2-1
CDR3 DNA: TGTGCCACCAGCAGAGCCGGGACTAGCGGTCGATACAATGAGCAGTTCTTC
CDR3 protein: CATSRAGTSGRYNEQFF

D gene: TRBD2
clone size: NA
V gene: TRBV7-3
J gene: TRBJ2-3
CDR3 DNA: TGTGCCAGCAGCTTAACCCCGGGACTAGCGGGAGTGTCTAGCACAGATACGCAGTATTTT
CDR3 protein: CASSLTPGLAGVSSTDTQYF

D gene: NA
clone size: NA
V gene: TRBV27
J gene: TRBJ1-1
CDR3 DNA: TGTGCCACTAAAATAGATCGGGGGGCGGGGACTGAAGCTTTCTTT
CDR3 protein: CATKIDRGAGTEAFF

D gene: TRBD2
clone size: NA
V gene: TRBV5-4
J gene: TRBJ2-5
CDR3 DNA: TGTGCCAGCAGCTTGTCGATAGCGGGCCAAGAGACCCAGTACTTC
CDR3 protein: CASSLSIAGQETQYF

D gene: NA
clone size: NA
V gene: TRBV20-1
J gene: TRBJ1-2
CDR3 DNA: TGCAGTGGACAAGGGGGCTATGGCTACACCTTC
CDR3 protein: CSGQGGYGYTF

D gene: NA
clone size: NA
V gene: TRBV11-2
J gene: TRBJ1-1
CDR3 DNA: TGTGCCAGCAGCTCCATTTCGGGGAACACTGAAGCTTTCTTT
CDR3 protein: CASSSISGNTEAFF

D gene: NA
clone size: NA
V gene: TRBV29-1
J gene: TRBJ2-2
CDR3 DNA: TGCAGCGTTGACAGCGGGAACACCGGGGAGCTGTTTTTT
CDR3 protein: CSVDSGNTGELFF

D gene: TRBD1
clone size: NA
V gene: TRBV6-6
J gene: TRBJ1-4
CDR3 DNA: TGTGCCAGCGGCGCCCTGACAGGGTCTAGTGAAAAACTGTTTTTT
CDR3 protein: CASGALTGSSEKLFF

D gene: NA
clone size: NA
V gene: TRBV4-1
J gene: TRBJ1-1
CDR3 DNA: TGCGCCAGCAGCCAGGGGGCAGGCCGTGAAGCTTTCTTT
CDR3 protein: CASSQGAGREAFF

D gene: TRBD2
clone size: NA
V gene: TRBV19
J gene: TRBJ2-3
CDR3 DNA: TGTGCCAGTAGTTCCCTAGCGGGCACAGATACGCAGTATTTT
CDR3 protein: CASSSLAGTDTQYF

D gene: TRBD2
clone size: NA
V gene: TRBV6-6
J gene: TRBJ2-1
CDR3 DNA: TGTGCCAGCAGTGCGGTAGCGGGAGTGGGCAATGAGCAGTTCTTC
CDR3 protein: CASSAVAGVGNEQFF

D gene: NA
clone size: once
V gene: TRBV15
J gene: TRBJ2-2
CDR3 DNA: TGTGCCACCAGCAGGGGGACTCAAAACACCGGGGAGCTGTTTTTT
CDR3 protein: CATSRGTQNTGELFF

D gene: TRBD1
clone size: NA
V gene: TRBV19
J gene: TRBJ2-3
CDR3 DNA: TGTGCCGTCGGGACAGGGACAGATACGCAGTATTTT
CDR3 protein: CAVGTGTDTQYF

D gene: NA
clone size: NA
V gene: TRBV30
J gene: TRBJ1-1
CDR3 DNA: TGTGCCTGGGCCCCAGGGCTGGACACTGAAGCTTTCTTT
CDR3 protein: CAWAPGLDTEAFF

D gene: NA
clone size: NA
V gene: TRBV6-1
J gene: TRBJ2-4
CDR3 DNA: TGTGCCAGCAGTGAAACGGTCCCAGGGCCGGAGAAAAACATTCAGTACTTC
CDR3 protein: CASSETVPGPEKNIQYF

D gene: NA
clone size: NA
V gene: TRBV2
J gene: TRBJ2-6
CDR3 DNA: TGTGCCAGCAGTGATGGGGGCCACTCTGGGGCCAACGTCCTGACTTTC
CDR3 protein: CASSDGGHSGANVLTF

D gene: TRBD2
clone size: NA
V gene: TRBV4-1
J gene: TRBJ2-3
CDR3 DNA: TGCGCCAGCAGCGAAGAGCGGGGGGATACGCAGTATTTT
CDR3 protein: CASSEERGDTQYF